A single sample is the source of the 31 T cell receptor beta chains below, sequenced in a study of T cell repertoires in cytomegalovirus infection. TCRdb called the reads again in MiXCR, with one record for every CDR3 protein. The sample records approximately 150,000 distinct CDR3 sequences, less than 25% being singletons. These TCRs' antigens remain unknown. Specimen: CD8+ T cells from cultured PBMCs, collected from culture after CMV antigen stimulation. The receptor source for this set is a human donor in good health (CMV status not recorded). Some clones in this sample may be carry-over from other donors' samples.

This rearrangement joins TRBV6-2 or TRBV6-3 to TRBJ1-1; 8 bases align to TRBD1. This CDR3 is built from 14 residues. Germline lookup yields CDR1 MNHEY and CDR2 SVGEGT. The V segment lost 7 bases and the J segment 5 bases; nucleotides outside the gene matches: 9. The CDR3 DNA reads as TGTGCCAGCACCGTAATGACAGGGGTGACTGAAGCTTTCTTT. Its protein product is CASTVMTGVTEAFF.

This clonotype has only a few counts. The rearrangement joins TRBV28 to TRBJ2-6; D is uncertain. The CDR3 runs to 18 residues. CDR1 and CDR2 from the germline V gene are MDHEN and SYDVKM. Deletions cut 3 bases from V and 0 bases from J, with 15 bases between. This CDR3 is CASSLVTVRSSGANVLTF. Here the CDR3 DNA reads TGTGCCAGCAGTTTGGTTACAGTCCGGAGCTCTGGGGCCAACGTCCTGACTTTC.

In its sample, this clonotype was seen a few times. The V call is TRBV7-2, the J call TRBJ1-1; D is unresolved. Germline V lookup: CDR1 SGHTA, CDR2 FQGNSA. Trimming stripped 0 bases from V and 2 bases from J, with 10 bases between. The CDR3 is 15 residues long. The CDR3 nucleotides are TGTGCCAGCAGCTTAGCGCAGGAGGCCAACACTGAAGCTTTCTTT. Its protein product is CASSLAQEANTEAFF.

This clonotype was seen a handful of times. V usage is TRBV7-9 and J usage is TRBJ1-3; the D is unclear. The CDR3 is 19 amino acids. The germline CDR1 and CDR2 sequences are SEHNR and FQNEAQ (reference sequence). Deletions cut 3 bases from V and 0 bases from J, with 21 bases between. The CDR3 coding sequence is TGTGCCAGCAGCTTGCTGTCAACAGAGGGCCGATACTCTGGAAACACCATATATTTT. Its translation: CASSLLSTEGRYSGNTIYF.

In its sample, this clonotype was seen many times. The rearrangement uses TRBV4-2 and TRBJ2-1, with a tentative D call TRBD2 (7 bases). The germline gives CDR1 LGHNA, CDR2 YNFKEQ. The CDR3 covers 14 residues. V lost 3 bases and J lost 7, with 13 bases in between. The CDR3 reads CASSQGGGPNEQFF. Here the CDR3 DNA reads TGTGCCAGCAGCCAGGGGGGGGGGCCGAATGAGCAGTTCTTC.

The V gene is TRBV12-3 or TRBV12-4, the J gene TRBJ1-5; a possible D gene is TRBD1 (5 bases). Trimming took off 6 bases at V and 1 base at J, with 10 bases between the two ends. This CDR3 has 14 amino acids. The CDR3 region is CASRGRESNQPQHF. In DNA, the CDR3 is TGTGCCAGCAGGGGGCGCGAAAGCAATCAGCCCCAGCATTTT.

This clonotype was observed a few times. The chain employs TRBV7-9 and TRBJ2-1; 9 bases match TRBD1. With V trimmed by 7 bases and J by 7 bases, 11 bases remained unmatched. The germline gives CDR1 SEHNR, CDR2 FQNEAQ (reference sequence). The CDR3 extends over 15 amino acids. CDR3 coding DNA: TGTGCCAGCAATCCCCCCCGGGACAGGGAGAATGAGCAGTTCTTC. It translates to CASNPPRDRENEQFF.

The chain joins TRBV12-3 or TRBV12-4 to TRBJ1-1; D gene uncertain. V lost 3 bases, J lost 5 bases, and 16 bases lay in between. This CDR3 is built from 15 residues. The CDR3 protein is CASSFRRGKRTEAFF. The CDR3 DNA follows: TGTGCCAGCAGTTTCCGTCGAGGAAAAAGGACTGAAGCTTTCTTT.

The chain has TRBV5-4 and TRBJ2-1; TRBD2 agrees at 10 bases. The CDR3 contains 15 residues. Germline loops: CDR1 SGHNT, CDR2 YYREEE (reference sequence). V trimming: 3 bases; J trimming: 7 bases; junction bases outside the gene matches: 7. The CDR3 sequence: CASSSPGTSVNEQFF. As DNA, the CDR3 is TGTGCCAGCAGCTCCCCCGGGACTAGCGTGAATGAGCAGTTCTTC.

V usage is TRBV19 and J usage is TRBJ2-1; no reliable D call. The ends were cut back, 1 base at V and 0 bases at J, with 7 bases in the middle. Germline values: CDR1 LNHDA, CDR2 SQIVND (reference sequence). This CDR3 is built from 15 residues. CDR3 sequence reads: CASSIAPGSYNEQFF. In nucleotides, the CDR3 is TGTGCCAGTAGTATAGCCCCAGGCTCCTACAATGAGCAGTTCTTC. Full variable domain (rest looked up from reference TRBV19 and TRBJ2-1): DGGITQSPKYLFRKEGQNVTLSCEQNLNHDAMYWYRQDPGQGLRLIYYSQIVNDFQKGDIAEGYSVSREKKESFPLTVTSAQKNPTAFYLCASSIAPGSYNEQFFGPGTRLTVL.

This sequence joins TRBV10-3 and TRBJ2-2, with D maybe TRBD2 (5 bases). CDR1 and CDR2 from the germline V gene are ENHRY and SYGVKD. CDR3 length equals 16 residues. V shed 7 bases and J shed 3 bases, with 18 bases lying between them. Here the CDR3 reads CAIKMGGRGDTGELFF. The CDR3 bases are TGTGCCATCAAAATGGGTGGGAGAGGAGACACCGGGGAGCTGTTTTTT.

This clonotype was detected a few times. The chain uses TRBV4-1 and TRBJ2-1, with TRBD2 as a possible D gene (6 bases). This CDR3 is built from 13 residues. Trimming pared 1 base from V and 8 bases from J, leaving 9 bases between. Germline V gives CDR1 MGHRA, CDR2 YSYEKL. CDR3 region: CASSQGGEDEQFF. The CDR3, as DNA: TGCGCCAGCAGCCAAGGGGGGGAGGATGAGCAGTTCTTC.

The V call is TRBV19, the J call TRBJ1-1; no reliable D call. The CDR3 is made up of 14 amino acids. Germline V gives CDR1 LNHDA, CDR2 SQIVND (reference sequence). V was shortened by 5 bases and J by 4 bases, with 14 bases between the two germline ends. The CDR3 spells CASSSRETGTEAFF. CDR3 nucleotides: TGTGCCAGTAGTTCGAGGGAGACGGGCACTGAAGCTTTCTTT.

This chain's CDR3 is CASSLAFRAPNTEAFF. The CDR3 nucleotides are TGTGCCAGCAGCTTGGCCTTCCGGGCCCCGAACACTGAAGCTTTCTTT. The V gene is TRBV5-5, the J gene TRBJ1-1, with D unclear. CDR3 length equals 16 residues. Per the germline V gene, CDR1 is SGHKS and CDR2 is YYEKEE (reference sequence). The germline V and J ends were trimmed by 0 bases and 1 base, with 13 bases remaining between them.

This clonotype was counted a few times. This rearrangement joins TRBV7-6 to TRBJ2-2, with D perhaps matching TRBD2 (5 bases). V was shortened by 3 bases and J by 3 bases, with 5 bases between the two germline ends. There are 13 residues in the CDR3. Germline V gene data show CDR1 as SGHVS and CDR2 as FNYEAQ. The CDR3 DNA reads as TGTGCCAGCAGCTTCGGGGACACCGGGGAGCTGTTTTTT. This sequence encodes CASSFGDTGELFF.

The V call is TRBV7-9, the J call TRBJ2-5, with D uncertain. The ends were cut back, 5 bases at V and 9 bases at J, with 16 bases in the middle. The germline CDR1 and CDR2 sequences are SEHNR and FQNEAQ (reference sequence). This CDR3 contains 13 residues. CDR3 nucleotides: TGTGCCAGCAGCCCGGAAATAGATGCGGCCCAGTACTTC. Its protein is CASSPEIDAAQYF.

The chain carries TRBV7-8 and TRBJ2-1; D is tentatively TRBD1 or TRBD2 (5 bases each). Germline CDR1 SGHVS, CDR2 FQNEAQ. The CDR3 sequence is 16 residues long. The V and J ends lost 5 bases and 4 bases respectively, with 18 bases between them. Here the CDR3 reads CASSISTGPLYNEQFF. The CDR3 DNA reads as TGTGCCAGCAGCATCTCGACGGGGCCACTGTACAATGAGCAGTTCTTC.

The chain recombines TRBV6-1 with TRBJ2-1; possibly TRBD1 for D (6 bases). V was clipped by 5 bases and J by 15 bases, with 20 bases between them. The CDR3 contains 13 residues. Germline V CDR1 and CDR2: MNHNS, SASEGT. The CDR3 reads CASSYGPGTPPFF. As DNA, the CDR3 is TGTGCCAGCAGTTACGGACCCGGGACACCTCCGTTCTTC.

The chain is built from TRBV9 and TRBJ1-1; D perhaps matches TRBD1 (5 bases). The CDR3 has 15 residues. The V end lost 0 bases, the J end lost 0 bases, and 9 bases lay between the germline ends. Germline V gene data show CDR1 as SGDLS and CDR2 as YYNGEE. CDR3 in DNA: TGTGCCAGCAGCGTAGAGACAGATGTGAACACTGAAGCTTTCTTT. Encoded protein: CASSVETDVNTEAFF.

V usage is TRBV6-2 or TRBV6-3 and J usage is TRBJ2-7, with D possibly being TRBD1 (6 bases). V lost 0 bases to trimming and J lost 0 bases, with 24 bases between them. CDR1 and CDR2 from the germline V gene are MNHEY and SVGEGT. This CDR3 region has 20 residues. The CDR3 nucleotides read TGTGCCAGCAGTTACTCGGTTCCTGGGAGCAGCGGACAGAGCTCCTACGAGCAGTACTTC. Its protein is CASSYSVPGSSGQSSYEQYF.

This clonotype was seen repeatedly, ten times or more. This sequence joins TRBV4-1 and TRBJ2-1, with D tentatively TRBD1 or TRBD2 (6 bases each). The V gene's germline CDR1 is MGHRA and CDR2 YSYEKL. Deletions cut 4 bases from V and 8 bases from J, with 12 bases between. The CDR3 has 13 amino acids. Here the CDR3 DNA reads TGCGCCAGCAGCCCCTCGGGGGCCTATGAGCAGTTCTTC. Translating gives CASSPSGAYEQFF.

This clonotype was observed a few times. The V and J genes are TRBV11-2 and TRBJ1-2; D is perhaps TRBD1 (6 bases). Germline values: CDR1 SGHAT, CDR2 FQNNGV. The V and J ends lost 5 bases and 4 bases respectively, with 14 bases between them. CDR3 length: 14 residues. The CDR3 here is CASSVATGTYGYTF. The CDR3 DNA reads TGTGCCAGCAGCGTTGCTACAGGGACCTATGGCTACACCTTC.

This clonotype occurred a few times. The chain recombines TRBV7-9 with TRBJ2-7; TRBD2 aligns across 7 bases. J was trimmed by 5 bases and V by 6 bases; bases with no gene match: 19. The length of the CDR3 is 17 residues. Germline V gene sequence: CDR1 SEHNR, CDR2 FQNEAQ (reference sequence). Here the CDR3 reads CASSSPSGTNFGNEQYF. In DNA form, the CDR3 reads TGTGCCAGCAGTTCTCCTTCCGGGACTAATTTTGGGAACGAGCAGTACTTC. The variable domain in full, with the rest retrieved from reference TRBV7-9 and TRBJ2-7, is DTGVSQNPRHKITKRGQNVTFRCDPISEHNRLYWYRQTLGQGPEFLTYFQNEAQLEKSRLLSDRFSAERPKGSFSTLEIQRTEQGDSAMYLCASSSPSGTNFGNEQYFGPGTRLTVT.

This clonotype was found a few times. This chain links TRBV15 with TRBJ2-1; D might be TRBD1 or TRBD2, each matching 5 bases. V was clipped by 1 base and J by 5 bases, with 24 bases between them. Germline V gene data show CDR1 as LNHNV and CDR2 as YYDKDF (reference sequence). The CDR3 totals 19 residues. The CDR3 nucleotides are TGTGCCACCAGCAGAGGGCAGGGACCGGTGCGAAGGATCCACAATGAGCAGTTCTTC. It specifies CATSRGQGPVRRIHNEQFF.

This clonotype occurred a few times. The chain joins TRBV19 to TRBJ2-2, with no clear D. V was cut by 7 bases and J by 4 bases, with 7 bases left in between. The CDR3 length is 12 residues. The germline V gene encodes CDR1 LNHDA and CDR2 SQIVND (reference sequence). In DNA, the CDR3 is TGTGCCAGTAAGGCGTTCACCGGGGAGCTGTTTTTT. Amino acids: CASKAFTGELFF.

The rearrangement links TRBV7-6 to TRBJ2-1; 7 nucleotides line up with TRBD2. The CDR3 is 17 residues long. Looked up from germline, CDR1 is SGHVS and CDR2 is FNYEAQ. The V and J ends lost 1 base and 1 base, in that order; junction bases with no gene match: 7. The CDR3 sequence is CASSLVLGGGSYNEQFF. The CDR3 DNA follows: TGTGCCAGCAGCTTAGTTCTCGGCGGGGGATCCTACAATGAGCAGTTCTTC.

The chain employs TRBV13 and TRBJ2-3; 9 bases match TRBD1. Germline CDR1 PRHDT, CDR2 FYEKMQ (reference sequence). The J segment lost 3 bases and the V segment lost 5 bases, leaving 3 bases of the junction unmatched. There are 14 residues in the CDR3. The CDR3 spells CASSPGTGTDTQYF. CDR3 sequence (DNA): TGTGCCAGCAGCCCCGGGACAGGGACAGATACGCAGTATTTT.

This clonotype occurred a few times. V is TRBV4-1 and J is TRBJ2-3; D may be TRBD1 (6 bases). CDR3 size: 19 residues. Deletions cut 3 bases from V and 0 bases from J, with 22 bases between. The germline CDR1 and CDR2 sequences are MGHRA and YSYEKL. The CDR3 DNA reads TGCGCCAGCAGCCAGTCTATACCGGGACAAACGTCTAGCACAGATACGCAGTATTTT. Amino acids: CASSQSIPGQTSSTDTQYF.

J is TRBJ2-1 and V is TRBV12-3 or TRBV12-4; D is ambiguous. Trimming removed 3 bases from V and 4 bases from J, with 10 bases in between. The CDR3 has 14 residues. CDR3 nucleotides: TGTGCCAGCAGTTTGGAAGGGCGGTACAATGAGCAGTTCTTC. Its protein is CASSLEGRYNEQFF.

The rearrangement uses TRBV7-2 and TRBJ2-7, with D possibly being TRBD2 (7 bases). The germline CDR1 and CDR2 sequences are SGHTA and FQGNSA. The CDR3 extends over 14 amino acids. The V end lost 3 bases, the J end lost 6 bases, and 15 bases lay between the germline ends. CDR3 DNA: TGTGCCAGCAGCTTGGGGGGGGGCTGGGTCGAGCAGTACTTC. Translating it yields CASSLGGGWVEQYF.

This sequence joins TRBV7-8 and TRBJ1-1, with D possibly being TRBD1 (6 bases). V gave up 7 bases and J gave up 0 bases, with 9 bases separating them. Per the germline V gene, CDR1 is SGHVS and CDR2 is FQNEAQ. The CDR3 length is 13 residues. The CDR3 protein is CASTRTVNTEAFF. CDR3 DNA: TGTGCCAGCACCCGGACAGTGAACACTGAAGCTTTCTTT.